This entry lists 27 T cell receptor beta chains sequenced from one sample in a study of blood T cell repertoires in COVID-19. TCRdb keeps only in-frame clones here, not all; method: immunoSEQ multiplex PCR. The data show more than 300,000 clones, around 87% seen once. The specimen was peripheral blood. The receptors derive from a woman in her twenties or thirties with COVID-19, enrolled during active disease.

The V gene is TRBV10-2, the J gene TRBJ2-6, with 7 nucleotides matching TRBD1. The CDR3 has 16 residues. Trimming at V came to 2 bases and at J to 1 base, leaving 2 bases not matched to a gene. Germline V gene lookup returns CDR1 WSHSY and CDR2 SAAADI. CDR3 DNA sequence: TGCGCCAGCAGTGAGGACAGGGCGTCTGGGGCCAACGTCCTGACTTTC. Its protein product is CASSEDRASGANVLTF.

The chain carries TRBV19 and TRBJ1-4, with no clear D. V lost 8 bases to trimming and J lost 5 bases, with 12 bases between them. CDR1 and CDR2 from the germline V gene are LNHDA and SQIVND (reference sequence). The CDR3 sequence is 13 residues long. The CDR3 spells CASAPRMNEKLFF. The CDR3 region has the DNA TGTGCCAGTGCCCCGAGGATGAATGAAAAACTGTTTTTT.

This chain joins TRBV10-2 and TRBJ2-3; perhaps TRBD2 as D (7 bases). The CDR3 contains 14 residues. With 7 bases removed from V and 2 bases from J, the gap between germline ends came to 13 bases. CDR1 is WSHSY and CDR2 is SAAADI in the germline V gene. DNA for the CDR3: TGCGCCAGCAAGGGGGGGCGCAACACAGATACGCAGTATTTT. Translating gives CASKGGRNTDTQYF.

This clone was observed a few times. CDR3: CASSRLASLGGELFF. The DNA for the CDR3 is TGTGCCAGCAGCCGACTAGCCTCACTCGGCGGGGAGCTGTTTTTT. The chain couples TRBV11-2 to TRBJ2-2; 7 positions match TRBD2. The V and J ends lost 5 bases and 7 bases, in that order; junction bases with no gene match: 10. CDR3 length equals 15 residues. Germline V gene lookup returns CDR1 SGHAT and CDR2 FQNNGV.

The chain recombines TRBV15 with TRBJ2-1; 9 nucleotides match TRBD2. The length of the CDR3 is 17 residues. CDR1 is LNHNV, CDR2 YYDKDF, per germline (reference sequence). Trimming took 5 bases from V and 3 from J; bases not matched to a gene: 11. CDR3 loop: CATSARTVTSGYNEQFF. In nucleotides, the CDR3 is TGTGCCACCAGCGCCCGCACCGTGACTAGCGGCTACAATGAGCAGTTCTTC.

The V gene is TRBV28, the J gene TRBJ2-1; 15 bases map to TRBD2. V shed 5 bases and J 7 bases; nucleotides not matched to a gene: 3. From germline, CDR1 is MDHEN and CDR2 SYDVKM. The CDR3 runs to 15 residues. CDR3 in amino acids: CASSQGTSGRNEQFF. The CDR3 coding sequence is TGTGCCAGCAGTCAGGGGACTAGCGGGAGGAATGAGCAGTTCTTC.

The rearrangement links TRBV30 to TRBJ2-5; perhaps TRBD2 as D (6 bases). The CDR3 spans 13 residues. The germline V gene encodes CDR1 GTSNPN and CDR2 SVGIG (reference sequence). Between the trimmed V and J ends, which lost 3 bases and 4 bases, there was a span of 12 bases. CDR3 protein: CAWRGGVLETQYF. The DNA for the CDR3 is TGTGCCTGGAGGGGCGGGGTATTAGAGACCCAGTACTTC.

In this sample, this clone turned up once. The chain joins TRBV29-1 to TRBJ2-7, with D tentatively TRBD2 (5 bases). CDR1 is SQVTM, CDR2 ANQGSEA, per germline. This CDR3 contains 12 residues. The germline V and J ends were trimmed by 4 bases and 5 bases, with 12 bases remaining between them. The CDR3 sequence: CSVGESLNEQYF. The CDR3, as DNA: TGCAGCGTTGGGGAGAGTCTCAACGAGCAGTACTTC.

This chain joins TRBV5-1 and TRBJ1-1; the D is unclear. V dropped 2 bases and J dropped 0 bases, with 8 bases sitting between them. CDR3 length equals 14 residues. Germline CDR1 and CDR2: SGHRS and YFSETQ. The CDR3 DNA is TGCGCCAGCAGCTTTGAACAACTGAACACTGAAGCTTTCTTT. It encodes CASSFEQLNTEAFF.

The chain joins TRBV27 to TRBJ2-2; D is ambiguous. The CDR3 has 15 residues. Trimming stripped 5 bases from V and 1 base from J, with 11 bases between. Germline V gene sequence: CDR1 MNHEY, CDR2 SMNVEV (reference sequence). The chain's CDR3 is CASSPSRVNTGELFF. DNA for the CDR3: TGTGCCAGCAGTCCCTCCCGAGTGAACACCGGGGAGCTGTTTTTT.

The chain combines TRBV19 with TRBJ1-4; 9 bases match TRBD1. Germline CDR1 reads LNHDA; CDR2 reads SQIVND (reference sequence). Unmatched junction bases numbered 7, after V lost 9 bases and J lost 8 bases. CDR3 length equals 13 residues. The CDR3 loop is CASAQGAREKLFF. The CDR3, as DNA: TGTGCCAGCGCACAGGGGGCCAGAGAAAAACTGTTTTTT.

To note about this clone: The sample carries other DNA sequences with the same CDR3. The chain couples TRBV19 to TRBJ2-7; D is perhaps TRBD2 (6 bases). Trimming left V 5 bases short and J 2 bases short, with 13 bases between. CDR1 is LNHDA and CDR2 is SQIVND in the germline V gene (reference sequence). CDR3 length: 14 residues. The CDR3 spells CASSPGTGAYEQYF. CDR3 nucleotide sequence: TGTGCCAGTAGTCCGGGGACGGGAGCCTACGAGCAGTACTTC.

This clone was detected only once. The rearrangement links TRBV6-1 to TRBJ1-2; maybe TRBD1 (6 bases). This CDR3 contains 13 residues. Germline assignment: CDR1 MNHNS and CDR2 SASEGT. Deletions cut 2 bases from V and 4 bases from J, with 8 bases between. The CDR3 region is CASSEQGSYGYTF. CDR3 sequence (DNA): TGTGCCAGCAGTGAACAGGGGAGCTATGGCTACACCTTC.

The rearrangement uses TRBV4-3 and TRBJ1-6; D may be TRBD1 (5 bases). The V gene lost 4 bases and the J gene lost 13 bases, with 14 bases spanning the gap. The CDR3 consists of 13 residues. Germline V gene sequence: CDR1 LGHNA, CDR2 YSLEER. CDR3 nucleotides: TGCGCCAGCAGCCTCCAAGGGGTGAGTCCCCTCCACTTT. Protein sequence: CASSLQGVSPLHF.

The chain is built from TRBV18 and TRBJ1-1, with 8 bases fitting TRBD1. The CDR3 covers 14 residues. Trimming took 2 bases from V and 12 from J; bases not matched to a gene: 11. The germline CDR1 and CDR2 sequences are KGHSH and LQKENI. The CDR3 sequence is CASSPSRGRTVTFF. The CDR3 bases are TGTGCCAGCTCACCATCCAGGGGGCGGACGGTTACTTTCTTT.

This sequence joins TRBV5-5 and TRBJ2-3; 9 bases match TRBD2. The CDR3 is made up of 17 amino acids. The ends lost 3 bases at V and 5 bases at J; junction bases unmatched: 13. CDR1 and CDR2 (germline): SGHKS, YYEKEE (reference sequence). The CDR3 DNA reads TGTGCCAGCAGCTCACTGGGGGCTAGCGGGGAAATAGATACGCAGTATTTT. Protein: CASSSLGASGEIDTQYF. Together with reference TRBV5-5 and TRBJ2-3, the CDR3 gives the full variable domain: DAGVTQSPTHLIKTRGQQVTLRCSPISGHKSVSWYQQVLGQGPQFIFQYYEKEERGRGNFPDRFSARQFPNYSSELNVNALLLGDSALYLCASSSLGASGEIDTQYFGPGTRLTVL.

This CDR3 is CAIGTAVQETQYF. The DNA of the CDR3 is TGTGCCATCGGTACGGCGGTCCAAGAGACCCAGTACTTC. The chain employs TRBV10-3 and TRBJ2-5; D remains unclear. The CDR3 is made up of 13 amino acids. Germline CDR1 is ENHRY and CDR2 is SYGVKD. The V and J ends lost 8 bases and 1 base respectively, with 11 bases between them.

This clone was counted between two and nine times. The chain joins TRBV19 to TRBJ2-7, with a tentative D call TRBD1 (6 bases). CDR3 length: 14 residues. Germline V lookup: CDR1 LNHDA, CDR2 SQIVND (reference sequence). V lost 5 bases and J lost 2, with 13 bases in between. The CDR3 bases are TGTGCCAGTAGTTCACAGGGCCTGCCCTACGAGCAGTACTTC. Protein product: CASSSQGLPYEQYF.

This clone was recorded once. The gene calls are TRBV29-1 and TRBJ2-1; 8 nucleotides agree with TRBD2. The germline gives CDR1 SQVTM, CDR2 ANQGSEA. The CDR3 is 13 amino acids. V trimming: 8 bases; J trimming: 4 bases; junction bases outside the gene matches: 7. The CDR3 loop is CSTRLARYNEQFF. As DNA, the CDR3 is TGCAGCACCCGACTAGCGAGATACAATGAGCAGTTCTTC.

In its sample, this clone was seen once. This chain uses TRBV18 with TRBJ2-1; 10 positions agree with TRBD2. This CDR3 is 17 amino acids long. Germline lookup yields CDR1 KGHSH and CDR2 LQKENI. V shed 5 bases, J shed 3 bases, and the junction held 10 bases outside the gene matches. Here the CDR3 DNA reads TGTGCCAGCTCAATTCGTAGCGGGAGGCCTGACTACAATGAGCAGTTCTTC. Translating gives CASSIRSGRPDYNEQFF.

Only a few counts were recorded for this clone. The chain has TRBV30 and TRBJ1-5, with a tentative D call TRBD1 (5 bases). Between the trimmed V and J ends, which lost 2 bases and 8 bases, there was a span of 13 bases. The CDR3 loop spans 13 amino acids. Germline CDR1 and CDR2: GTSNPN and SVGIG (reference sequence). CDR3 DNA: TGTGCCTGGAGTATTCAGGGTCGCGAGCCCCAGCATTTT. Protein sequence: CAWSIQGREPQHF.

The gene calls are TRBV7-3 and TRBJ2-3; the match to TRBD2 covers 7 bases. Germline V gene data show CDR1 as SGHTA and CDR2 as FQGTGA. V was pared by 3 bases and J by 3 bases, with 6 bases of the junction left unmatched. The CDR3 runs 15 residues. Written as DNA, the CDR3 is TGTGCCAGCAGCTTGGGTGCGGGAGAGACAGATACGCAGTATTTT. Amino acid sequence: CASSLGAGETDTQYF.

J is TRBJ2-1 and V is TRBV7-6; TRBD2 matches 12 bases. CDR1 and CDR2 (germline): SGHVS, FNYEAQ. V was pared by 0 bases and J by 4 bases, with 4 bases of the junction left unmatched. This CDR3 spans 17 amino acids. The CDR3 spells CASSLALAGGIYNEQFF. The DNA for the CDR3 is TGTGCCAGCAGCTTAGCCCTAGCGGGAGGGATTTACAATGAGCAGTTCTTC. The complete variable domain, with remaining parts taken from reference TRBV7-6 and TRBJ2-1, reads GAGVSQSPRYKVTKRGQDVALRCDPISGHVSLYWYRQALGQGPEFLTYFNYEAQQDKSGLPNDRFSAERPEGSISTLTIQRTEQRDSAMYRCASSLALAGGIYNEQFFGPGTRLTVL.

This clone was seen more than once but under ten times. The J gene is TRBJ2-1, the V gene TRBV7-9, with TRBD2 matching 13 bases. CDR3 length equals 17 residues. Germline CDR1 is SEHNR and CDR2 is FQNEAQ (reference sequence). V dropped 5 bases and J dropped 4; count of bases not matched to a gene: 8. The CDR3 nucleotides read TGTGCCAGCAGCGAATGGACTAGCGGGAGTGCTTACAATGAGCAGTTCTTC. As protein: CASSEWTSGSAYNEQFF.

V usage is TRBV9 and J usage is TRBJ1-1; 7 bases are a match to TRBD1. The CDR3 is made up of 15 amino acids. The V gene end was trimmed by 0 bases and the J gene end by 6 bases; junction bases not matched to a gene: 8. CDR1 is SGDLS and CDR2 is YYNGEE in the germline V gene. The CDR3: CASSVVGRGSPEAFF. CDR3 nucleotide sequence: TGTGCCAGCAGCGTAGTGGGCAGGGGGTCTCCTGAAGCTTTCTTT.

This sequence joins TRBV10-1 and TRBJ2-2, with D possibly matching TRBD2 (6 bases). This CDR3 has 14 amino acids. The V end was cut by 4 bases, the J end by 6 bases, with 12 bases between. In germline, CDR1 is WNHNN, CDR2 SYGVQD (reference sequence). CDR3 DNA: TGCGCCAGCAGTGTTGTGGGAGGCGCCGGGGAGCTGTTTTTT. It yields the protein CASSVVGGAGELFF.

CDR3 residues: CASSLGVSGRYEQYF. The CDR3 DNA follows: TGTGCCAGCAGCTTAGGAGTTAGCGGGAGATACGAGCAGTACTTC. V and J are TRBV11-2 and TRBJ2-7; 9 positions agree with TRBD2. This CDR3 is 15 amino acids long. The J segment lost 4 bases and the V segment lost 1 base, leaving 5 bases of the junction unmatched. Germline-derived CDR1 and CDR2 are SGHAT and FQNNGV.